This T cell receptor beta chain was identified during a study of CD8 T cells in Susac syndrome. About the research overall: Patients with Susac syndrome who were sequenced included more than 5 with active disease and eight or nine in remission. Study-level points and caveats: When the CD4+ T cell repertoires of patients with Susac syndrome were examined, they did not show any clonal expansion.

CDR1 and CDR2 from the germline V gene are DFQATT and SNEGSKA (reference sequence). The CDR3 consists of 14 residues. The V gene lost 3 bases and the J gene lost 0 bases, with 10 bases spanning the gap. The sequenced target, TCR beta, came from blood CD8+ and CD4+ T cells. An amount of RNA that ranged from about 0.45 to 1 ug was reverse transcribed with random hexamers. An immunoSEQ multiplex PCR generated amplified TCR beta CDR3 products spanning 54 Vbeta and 13 Jbeta. Each CDR3 protein gets one entry after TCRdb re-called the immunoSEQ multiplex PCR reads with MiXCR. Here the sample spans just over 150,000 distinct CDR3 sequences, 85% to 95% being singletons. On this clonotype: Its cognate antigen is unknown.

This receptor was taken from a human donor with Susac syndrome. The sequenced sample was CD4+ T cells from PBMCs. The chain employs TRBV20-1 and TRBJ2-3; either TRBD1 or TRBD2 may fit D (5 bases each). CDR3: CSARGTPSTDTQYF. In DNA, the CDR3 is TGCAGTGCTAGGGGGACCCCTAGCACAGATACGCAGTATTTT.